The T cell receptor (beta chain) described here comes from a study of cytomegalovirus exposure and HLA in healthy donors. Whole-study results and caveats: It was reportedly the case that the classifier diagnosed cytomegalovirus status with high specificity and sensitivity. Reportedly, fewer N-insertions than the roughly 600-donor mean appeared in an Asian-associated ancestry cluster in a later analysis.

The CDR3 covers 14 residues. V was clipped by 9 bases and J by 0 bases, with 11 bases between them. Germline V CDR1 and CDR2: LNHDA, SQIVND (reference sequence). Turning to this clone: Antigen specificity is unknown.

The PCR used 60 Vbeta and 13 Jbeta primers. Data came from immunoSEQ multiplex PCR; TCRdb stores just in-frame clones and leaves some out. This table has 70,000 to 95,000 clones, about 78% appearing once. V is TRBV19 and J is TRBJ1-4; maybe TRBD1 (6 bases). Source material: PBMCs. This clonotype was obtained from a male donor in good health and CMV-seronegative. The CDR3 region is CASRTAATNEKLFF. CDR3 in DNA: TGTGCCAGCCGGACAGCTGCAACTAATGAAAAACTGTTTTTT.